This T cell receptor beta chain was recorded in a study of shared clonotypes between healthy human individuals. From CD4+ cells came CD45RA+ naive and CD45RA-negative memory subsets. This clone was seen only once. The repertoire was sequenced with immunoSEQ multiplex PCR; TCRdb's copy has only in-frame clones and lacks some. The sample has about 2.3 million clones, 93% seen once. Source material: naive CD4+ T cells from PBMCs. Subset reported: CD45RA+ positively selected. This clonotype was sampled from a man aged 18 to 29 in good health. Some clones in this sample may be carry-over from other donors' samples.

CDR3 loop: CASSLRQGRTGEQYF. The CDR3 DNA reads TGTGCCAGCAGCTTAAGACAGGGGCGGACGGGAGAGCAGTACTTC. The genes are TRBV7-2 and TRBJ2-7; 8 bases map to TRBD1. From germline, CDR1 is SGHTA and CDR2 FQGNSA. The CDR3 covers 15 residues. J was trimmed by 7 bases and V by 2 bases; bases with no gene match: 10.